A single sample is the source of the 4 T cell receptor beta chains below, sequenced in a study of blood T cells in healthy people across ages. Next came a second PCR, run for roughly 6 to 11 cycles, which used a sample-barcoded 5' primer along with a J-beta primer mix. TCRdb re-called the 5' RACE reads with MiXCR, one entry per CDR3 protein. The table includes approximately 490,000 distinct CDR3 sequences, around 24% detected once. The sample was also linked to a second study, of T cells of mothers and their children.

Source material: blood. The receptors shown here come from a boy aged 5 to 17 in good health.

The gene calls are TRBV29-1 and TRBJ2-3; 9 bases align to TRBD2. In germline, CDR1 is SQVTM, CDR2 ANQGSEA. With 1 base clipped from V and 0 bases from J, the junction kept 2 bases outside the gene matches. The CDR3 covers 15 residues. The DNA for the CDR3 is TGCAGCGTTGAAGTAGCGGGGGATAGCACAGATACGCAGTATTTT. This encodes CSVEVAGDSTDTQYF.

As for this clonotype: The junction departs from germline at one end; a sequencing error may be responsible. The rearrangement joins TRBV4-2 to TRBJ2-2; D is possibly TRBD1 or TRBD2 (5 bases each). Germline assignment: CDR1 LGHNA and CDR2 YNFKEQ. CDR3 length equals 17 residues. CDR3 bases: TGTGCCAGCAGCCAAGACTGTGGGGGAGCTCGCACCGGGGAGCAGTTTTTT. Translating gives CASSQDCGGARTGEQFF.

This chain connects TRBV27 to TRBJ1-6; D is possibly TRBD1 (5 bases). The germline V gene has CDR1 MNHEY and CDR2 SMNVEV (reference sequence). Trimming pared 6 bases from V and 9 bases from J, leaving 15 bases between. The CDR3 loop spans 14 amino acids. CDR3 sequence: CASSHGGSSSPLHF. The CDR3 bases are TGTGCCAGCAGCCACGGGGGTAGTAGTTCACCCCTCCACTTT.

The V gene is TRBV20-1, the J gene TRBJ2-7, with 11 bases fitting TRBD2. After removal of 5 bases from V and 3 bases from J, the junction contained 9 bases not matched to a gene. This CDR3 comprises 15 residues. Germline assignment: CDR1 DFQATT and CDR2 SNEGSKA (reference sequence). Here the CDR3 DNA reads TGCAGTGCTGGAATGACTAGCGGGGCCAACTACGAGCAGTACTTC. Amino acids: CSAGMTSGANYEQYF.